Listed here are 28 T cell receptor beta chains from one sample, sequenced in a study of tumor and adjacent non-tumor tissue in lung cancer. Three rounds of nested PCR, following a modified ARM-PCR protocol, produced the TCRbeta library. TCRdb re-analysed the multiplex PCR reads in MiXCR, keeping a single row per CDR3 protein. The profile covers some 80,000 distinct CDR3 sequences, with roughly three quarters appearing a single time and 21% taken by the ten largest. The template was RNA from unsorted bulk tissue. Distant lung tissue was collected more than 3 cm away from the tumor edge. What was sequenced was distant non-tumor lung tissue. The source is a woman in her forties or fifties with non-small cell lung cancer.

This clonotype came up once. One base away lies a much larger clone, so this may be a sequencing read error. This CDR3 fails to terminate in the conserved phenylalanine or tryptophan, so it likely reflects a read error. The chain links TRBV29-1 to TRBJ2-3, with 8 bases that match TRBD2. Germline V gives CDR1 SQVTM, CDR2 ANQGSEA. There are 16 residues in the CDR3. J was trimmed by 3 bases and V by 0 bases; bases with no gene match: 8. CDR3 nucleotides: TGCAGCGTTGAAGATAGGCTAGCGGGTAATACAGATACGCAGTATTCT. Its protein is CSVEDRLAGNTDTQYS.

In DNA form, the CDR3 reads TGTGCCTGCACCCCAGGACTCAGCTCATACAATGAGCAGTTCTTC. The encoded protein is CACTPGLSSYNEQFF. The rearrangement uses TRBV11-2 and TRBJ2-1; a possible D gene is TRBD2 (5 bases). Germline CDR1 SGHAT, CDR2 FQNNGV. V lost 11 bases and J 4 bases, leaving 21 bases between the germline ends. This CDR3 comprises 15 residues.

On this clonotype: A much larger clone differs by one base, so this may be a read error. This chain joins TRBV2 and TRBJ1-5; unclear D gene. CDR1 is SNHLY and CDR2 is FYNNEI in the germline V gene. The CDR3 contains 14 residues. Trimming pared 3 bases from V and 6 bases from J, leaving 12 bases between. CDR3 DNA sequence: TGTGCCAGCAGTGACGGTCCAGCCGCTCAGCCCCAGCATTTT. This encodes CASSDGPAAQPQHF.

Note on this clonotype: An end of the junction differs from the germline gene, which may be a read error. The chain employs TRBV6-6 and TRBJ2-7; 7 positions match TRBD2. The CDR3 extends over 13 amino acids. Germline loops: CDR1 MNHNY, CDR2 SVGAGI (reference sequence). CDR3 DNA: TGTGCCAGCAGTTACTCCAGGGACTACGACCAGTACTTC. Translation: CASSYSRDYDQYF.

This sequence joins TRBV6-5 and TRBJ1-2; the D gene is possibly TRBD1 (6 bases). There are 15 residues in the CDR3. V was cut by 2 bases and J by 4 bases, with 14 bases left in between. Germline values: CDR1 MNHEY, CDR2 SVGAGI. The CDR3 loop reads CASSYRDKGPYGYTF. The CDR3 DNA is TGTGCCAGCAGTTACCGGGACAAGGGGCCCTATGGCTACACCTTC.

Concerning this clonotype itself: At one end the junction does not follow the germline gene, possibly because of a read error. The chain uses TRBV6-2 or TRBV6-3 and TRBJ2-7; tentatively, D is TRBD1 or TRBD2 (5 bases each). Germline lookup yields CDR1 MNHEY and CDR2 SVGEGT. The CDR3 length is 13 residues. Written as DNA, the CDR3 is TGTGCTAGCAGTTGGGACGGCTGGTACGAGCAGTACTTC. This gives the protein CASSWDGWYEQYF.

As concerns this clonotype: Germline is not matched at one junction end, which may reflect a read error. V is TRBV12-3 or TRBV12-4 and J is TRBJ2-1; no clear D gene. The CDR3 length is 12 residues. The CDR3 DNA follows: TGTGCCAGCAGTTTAATGAGCAATGAGCAGTCCTTC. As protein: CASSLMSNEQSF.

Regarding this clonotype: Since the CDR3 does not end with the conserved phenylalanine or tryptophan, this likely comes from a read error. The V call is TRBV6-1, the J call TRBJ2-6; the D gene could be TRBD1 or TRBD2 (5 bases each). The CDR3 contains 15 residues. Germline V gives CDR1 MNHNS, CDR2 SASEGT. Trimming stripped 6 bases from V and 1 base from J, with 10 bases between. CDR3 region: CASRGTTSGANVLTL. The CDR3 region has the DNA TGTGCCAGCAGGGGGACCACGTCTGGGGCCAACGTCCTGACTTTG.

As concerns this clonotype: Given the absence of the conserved phenylalanine or tryptophan at the CDR3 end, a read error is likely. The DNA is omitted, as the CDR3 cannot be located on it reliably, and the CDR3 follows TCRdb's listing. V and J are TRBV12-3 or TRBV12-4 and TRBJ2-1. The CDR3 spans 15 amino acids, including both terminal residues. The CDR3: CASSLVGSLHNEQLC.

The gene calls are TRBV7-9 and TRBJ2-1; D perhaps matches TRBD2 (5 bases). Germline V gives CDR1 SEHNR, CDR2 FQNEAQ (reference sequence). The CDR3 contains 12 residues. Trimming took off 11 bases at V and 11 bases at J, with 19 bases between the two ends. Written as DNA, the CDR3 is TGTGCCGTCAGCCCCGGAATAGCGAAGCAGTTCTTC. Its protein is CAVSPGIAKQFF.

For this clonotype: Given the absence of the conserved phenylalanine or tryptophan at the CDR3 end, a read error is likely. The rearrangement joins TRBV5-8 to TRBJ2-5; D is unclear. This CDR3 contains 11 residues. Germline CDR1 reads SGHTS; CDR2 reads YDEGEE. CDR3: CGSSLVETQYY. CDR3 in DNA: TGTGGCAGCAGCTTGGTGGAGACCCAGTACTAT.

This clonotype was recorded a few times. This clone may be a read error of a much larger clone one base away. As the CDR3 is not closed by the conserved phenylalanine or tryptophan, this likely results from a read error. The chain is built from TRBV5-6 and TRBJ2-2; 9 bases fit TRBD2. The CDR3 has 17 amino acids. The junction had 8 bases not matched to a gene; V was cut back by 0 bases and J by 5 bases. CDR1 is SGHDT and CDR2 is YYEEEE in the germline V gene. The DNA for the CDR3 is TGTGCCAGCAGCTTGGAGGGTAGCGGGAGAAGTACCGGGGAGCTGTTTATT. Its protein product is CASSLEGSGRSTGELFI.

Note on this clonotype: An end of the junction does not agree with germline; a read error may underlie this. V gene TRBV4-1 combines with J gene TRBJ2-7, with D tentatively TRBD1 (6 bases). Germline V gene lookup returns CDR1 MGHRA and CDR2 YSYEKL. CDR3 size: 14 residues. CDR3 sequence (DNA): TGCTCCAGCAGCCAAGCTACAGGGACGGACGAGCAGTACTTC. This codes for CSSSQATGTDEQYF.

Concerning this clonotype itself: Compared with germline, one end of the junction differs, possibly owing to a read error. V gene TRBV11-1 combines with J gene TRBJ2-1; 11 bases fit TRBD2. The CDR3 consists of 15 residues. CDR1 is SGHAT, CDR2 FQDESV, per germline (reference sequence). This chain's CDR3 is CVSSVGLADYNEQFF. CDR3 bases: TGTGTCAGCAGCGTGGGACTAGCGGACTACAATGAGCAGTTTTTC.

A remark on this clonotype: Lacking the conserved final phenylalanine or tryptophan, this CDR3 likely reflects a read error. The chain recombines TRBV6-6 with TRBJ2-5, with D possibly being TRBD2 (5 bases). Trimming pared 4 bases from V and 8 bases from J, leaving 11 bases between. Germline CDR1 and CDR2: MNHNY and SVGAGI (reference sequence). The CDR3 has 12 amino acids. The chain's CDR3 is CASSLAQDTQYY. CDR3 sequence (DNA): TGTGCCAGCAGTTTAGCGCAGGATACCCAGTACTAT.

The chain combines TRBV20-1 with TRBJ2-1; D is perhaps TRBD2 (6 bases). With 7 bases removed from V and 5 bases from J, the gap between germline ends came to 18 bases. In germline, CDR1 is DFQATT, CDR2 SNEGSKA (reference sequence). The CDR3 runs to 14 residues. CDR3 bases: TGCAGTGGGGCCCCACCGGGACTCGACAATGAGCAGTTCTTC. Translation: CSGAPPGLDNEQFF.

About this clonotype itself: Since the CDR3 does not end with the conserved phenylalanine or tryptophan, this likely comes from a read error. The chain has TRBV4-1 and TRBJ1-5; D is uncertain. CDR1 is MGHRA and CDR2 is YSYEKL in the germline V gene. Trimming left V 0 bases short and J 3 bases short, with 9 bases between. The CDR3 has 15 residues. CDR3 nucleotides: TGCGCCAGCAGCCAAGATGGGCAGGCCAATCAGCCCCAGCATTCT. It encodes CASSQDGQANQPQHS.

This clonotype came up many times. The rearrangement links TRBV29-1 to TRBJ1-2; 7 bases map to TRBD1. The CDR3 has 10 amino acids. V was clipped by 5 bases and J by 13 bases; unmatched bases: 7. Germline V gene sequence: CDR1 SQVTM, CDR2 ANQGSEA. In DNA, the CDR3 is TGCAGCGTTTCAACAGGGGAGATCACCTTC. Protein product: CSVSTGEITF. The variable domain in full, completed from reference TRBV29-1 and TRBJ1-2, reads SAVISQKPSRDICQRGTSLTIQCQVDSQVTMMFWYRQQPGQSLTLIATANQGSEATYESGFVIDKFPISRPNLTFSTLTVSNMSPEDSSIYLCSVSTGEITFGSGTRLTVV.

Note on this clonotype: Germline is not matched at one junction end, which may reflect a read error. J is TRBJ1-1 and V is TRBV29-1, with D perhaps TRBD1 (5 bases). The CDR3 extends over 16 amino acids. Germline values: CDR1 SQVTM, CDR2 ANQGSEA. This chain's CDR3 is CNVEGTPTDLGAEVFF. The DNA of the CDR3 is TGCAACGTTGAAGGGACCCCGACCGATTTAGGCGCTGAAGTTTTCTTT.

Turning to this clonotype: The CDR3 does not end in the conserved phenylalanine or tryptophan, so this is likely a read error. It is unclear where the CDR3 begins or ends on the DNA, so no DNA is shown, and the CDR3 is as TCRdb lists it. The V gene is TRBV11-2, the J gene TRBJ2-2. The germline CDR1 and CDR2 sequences are SGHAT and FQNNGV. The CDR3 is made up of 16 amino acids, end residues included. The CDR3 region is CASSLEGSPATGELVI.

The chain recombines TRBV6-5 with TRBJ1-1, with D perhaps matching TRBD1 (5 bases). Per the germline V gene, CDR1 is MNHEY and CDR2 is SVGAGI. The CDR3 is 13 amino acids. The CDR3 nucleotides are TGTGTCATCAAGGACATGTTGGGCCTTGAAGCTTTCTTT. This encodes CVIKDMLGLEAFF.

The rearrangement joins TRBV7-9 to TRBJ1-6; D not certain. V lost 9 bases, J lost 7 bases, and 13 bases lay in between. This CDR3 contains 13 residues. CDR1 is SEHNR and CDR2 is FQNEAQ in the germline V gene (reference sequence). CDR3 nucleotide sequence: TGTGCCAGAAGCCGCCCGGGGAATTCACCCCTCCACTTT. Amino acids: CARSRPGNSPLHF.

As DNA, the CDR3 is TGTGCCAGCAGCTTAGGGACTGGTTCGGGTAGTGGAATCAATGAGCAGTTCTTC. It is translated as CASSLGTGSGSGINEQFF. This sequence joins TRBV11-2 and TRBJ2-1, with D possibly being TRBD2 (5 bases). CDR3 length: 18 residues. Trimming took 1 base from V and 6 from J, leaving 22 bases between them. The germline gives CDR1 SGHAT, CDR2 FQNNGV. Complete variable domain (other parts from reference TRBV11-2 and TRBJ2-1): EAGVAQSPRYKIIEKRQSVAFWCNPISGHATLYWYQQILGQGPKLLIQFQNNGVVDDSQLPKDRFSAERLKGVDSTLKIQPAKLEDSAVYLCASSLGTGSGSGINEQFFGPGTRLTVL.

The gene calls are TRBV6-2 or TRBV6-3 and TRBJ1-5, with 10 positions matching TRBD1. In germline, CDR1 is MNHEY, CDR2 SVGEGT. The CDR3 sequence is 15 residues long. The CDR3 nucleotides are TGTGAGAGCAGTGTAGGGACAGGGGCGGGTCAGCCCCAGCATTTT. This gives the protein CESSVGTGAGQPQHF.

As concerns this clonotype: Compared with germline, one end of the junction differs, possibly owing to a read error. V gene TRBV4-1 combines with J gene TRBJ2-7; 11 positions agree with TRBD2. The germline V gene encodes CDR1 MGHRA and CDR2 YSYEKL. The CDR3 loop spans 16 amino acids. The CDR3 DNA reads as TGCGCCTGCAGCCAGACTAGCGGGGCGAACTCCTACGAGCAGTACTTC. Protein sequence: CACSQTSGANSYEQYF.

A remark on this clonotype: In this CDR3 the conserved last residue, phenylalanine or tryptophan, is missing, so a read error is likely. The chain carries TRBV20-1 and TRBJ2-3; a possible D gene is TRBD2 (6 bases). This CDR3 region has 15 residues. The germline CDR1 and CDR2 sequences are DFQATT and SNEGSKA (reference sequence). The CDR3 bases are TGCAGAGCTAGAAACCCCGGGACTAGCACAGATACGCAGTATTTG. It is translated as CRARNPGTSTDTQYL.

Turning to this clonotype: In this CDR3 the conserved last residue, phenylalanine or tryptophan, is missing, so a read error is likely. The genes are TRBV12-3 or TRBV12-4 and TRBJ2-3, with no clear D. This CDR3 is built from 12 residues. The CDR3 protein is CTNSLRADTQYC. Here the CDR3 DNA reads TGTACCAACAGTTTAAGGGCAGATACGCAGTATTGT.

This clonotype was observed many times. V usage is TRBV7-9 and J usage is TRBJ2-7, with D hard to call. The CDR3 runs to 15 residues. V lost 5 bases and J lost 2, with 16 bases in between. CDR1 and CDR2 from the germline V gene are SEHNR and FQNEAQ (reference sequence). The DNA of the CDR3 is TGTGCCAGCAGCCCACCGGACGGATACACCTACGAGCAGTACTTC. It encodes CASSPPDGYTYEQYF.